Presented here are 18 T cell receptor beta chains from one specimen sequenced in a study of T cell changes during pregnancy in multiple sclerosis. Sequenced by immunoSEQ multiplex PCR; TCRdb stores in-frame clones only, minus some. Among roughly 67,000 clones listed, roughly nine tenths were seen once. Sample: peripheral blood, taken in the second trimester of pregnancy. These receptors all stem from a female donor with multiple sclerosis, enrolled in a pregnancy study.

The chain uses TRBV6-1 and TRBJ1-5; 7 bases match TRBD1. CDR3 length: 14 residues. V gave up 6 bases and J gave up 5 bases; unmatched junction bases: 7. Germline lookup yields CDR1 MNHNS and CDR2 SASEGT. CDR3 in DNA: TGTGCCAGCAGGGACAGGTCTGGCGATCAGCCCCAGCATTTT. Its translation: CASRDRSGDQPQHF.

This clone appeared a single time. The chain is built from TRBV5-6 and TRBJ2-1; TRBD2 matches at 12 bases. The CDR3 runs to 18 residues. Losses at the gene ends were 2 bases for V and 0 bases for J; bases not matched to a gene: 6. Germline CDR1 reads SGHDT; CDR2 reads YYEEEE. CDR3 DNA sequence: TGTGCCAGCAGCTTTCGGTCTAGCGGGAGGGTCTCCTACAATGAGCAGTTCTTC. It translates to CASSFRSSGRVSYNEQFF.

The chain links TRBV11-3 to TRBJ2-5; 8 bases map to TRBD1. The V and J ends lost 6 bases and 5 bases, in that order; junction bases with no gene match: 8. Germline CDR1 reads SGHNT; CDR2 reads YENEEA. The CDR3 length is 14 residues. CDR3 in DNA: TGTGCCAGCAGTTCTACAGGGGGGTGGGAGACCCAGTACTTC. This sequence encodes CASSSTGGWETQYF.

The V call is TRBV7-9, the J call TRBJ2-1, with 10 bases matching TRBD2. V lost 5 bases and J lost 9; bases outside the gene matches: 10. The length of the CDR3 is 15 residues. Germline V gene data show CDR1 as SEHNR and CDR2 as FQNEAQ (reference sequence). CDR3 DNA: TGTGCCAGCAGCGGCCTAGCGGGAGAGGAGGGTGAGCAGTTCTTC. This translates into CASSGLAGEEGEQFF.

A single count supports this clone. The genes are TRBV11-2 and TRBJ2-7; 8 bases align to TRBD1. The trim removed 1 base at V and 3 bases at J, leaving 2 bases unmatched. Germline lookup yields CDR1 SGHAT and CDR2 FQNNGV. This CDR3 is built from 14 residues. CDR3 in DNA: TGTGCCAGCAGCTTAGGTGGACAGGGCTACGAGCAGTACTTC. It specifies CASSLGGQGYEQYF.

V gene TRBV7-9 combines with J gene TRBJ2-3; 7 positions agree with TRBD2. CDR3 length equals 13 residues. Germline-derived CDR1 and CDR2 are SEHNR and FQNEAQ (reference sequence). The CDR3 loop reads CAPGGPRTDTQYF. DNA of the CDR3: TGTGCTCCGGGGGGACCCCGCACAGATACGCAGTATTTT.

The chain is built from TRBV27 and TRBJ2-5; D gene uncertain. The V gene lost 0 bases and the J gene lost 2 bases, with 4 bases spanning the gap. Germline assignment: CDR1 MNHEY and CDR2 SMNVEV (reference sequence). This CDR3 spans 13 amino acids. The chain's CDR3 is CASSLSVQETQYF. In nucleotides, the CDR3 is TGTGCCAGCAGTTTATCTGTACAAGAGACCCAGTACTTC.

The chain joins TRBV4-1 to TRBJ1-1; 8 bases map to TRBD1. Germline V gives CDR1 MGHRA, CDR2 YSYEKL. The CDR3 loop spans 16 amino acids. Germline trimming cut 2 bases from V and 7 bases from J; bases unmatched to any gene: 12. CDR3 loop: CASSQNLGTGGYEAFF. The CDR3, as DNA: TGCGCCAGCAGCCAAAATTTAGGGACAGGCGGGTATGAAGCTTTCTTT.

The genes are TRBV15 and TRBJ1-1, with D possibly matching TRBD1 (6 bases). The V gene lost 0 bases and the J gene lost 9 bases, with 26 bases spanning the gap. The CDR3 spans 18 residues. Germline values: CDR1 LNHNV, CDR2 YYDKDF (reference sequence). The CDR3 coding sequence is TGTGCCACCAGCAGAGATAGGGGGTATGGGGATAGGGGGACAAAAGCTTTCTTT. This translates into CATSRDRGYGDRGTKAFF.

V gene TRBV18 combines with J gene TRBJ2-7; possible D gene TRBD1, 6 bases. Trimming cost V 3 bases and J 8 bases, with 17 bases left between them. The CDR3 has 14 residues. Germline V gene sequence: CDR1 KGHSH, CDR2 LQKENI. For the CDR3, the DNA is TGTGCCAGCTCACCCACGGACAGCCCTTCCAAGCAGTACTTC. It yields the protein CASSPTDSPSKQYF. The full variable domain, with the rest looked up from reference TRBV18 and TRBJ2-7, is NAGVMQNPRHLVRRRGQEARLRCSPMKGHSHVYWYRQLPEEGLKFMVYLQKENIIDESGMPKERFSAEFPKEGPSILRIQQVVRGDSAAYFCASSPTDSPSKQYFGPGTRLTVT.

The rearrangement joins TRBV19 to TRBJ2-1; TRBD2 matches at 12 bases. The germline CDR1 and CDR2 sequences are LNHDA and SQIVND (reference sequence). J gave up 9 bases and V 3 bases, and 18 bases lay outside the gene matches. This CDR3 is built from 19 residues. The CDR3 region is CASSIAPGLLAGGRSEQFF. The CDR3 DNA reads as TGTGCCAGTAGTATCGCCCCGGGGCTCCTAGCGGGGGGGCGGAGTGAGCAGTTCTTC.

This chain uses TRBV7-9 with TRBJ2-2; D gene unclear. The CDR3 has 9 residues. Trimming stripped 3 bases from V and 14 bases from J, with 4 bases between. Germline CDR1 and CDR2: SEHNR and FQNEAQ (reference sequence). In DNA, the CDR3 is TGTGCCAGCAGCTTTCCACTGTTTTTT. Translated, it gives CASSFPLFF. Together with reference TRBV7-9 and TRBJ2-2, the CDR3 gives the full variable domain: DTGVSQNPRHKITKRGQNVTFRCDPISEHNRLYWYRQTLGQGPEFLTYFQNEAQLEKSRLLSDRFSAERPKGSFSTLEIQRTEQGDSAMYLCASSFPLFFGEGSRLTVL.

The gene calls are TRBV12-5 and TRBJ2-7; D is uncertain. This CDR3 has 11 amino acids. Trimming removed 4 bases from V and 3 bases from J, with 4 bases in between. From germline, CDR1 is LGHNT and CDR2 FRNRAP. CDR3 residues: CASGSGYEQYF. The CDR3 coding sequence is TGTGCTAGTGGTTCGGGCTACGAGCAGTACTTC. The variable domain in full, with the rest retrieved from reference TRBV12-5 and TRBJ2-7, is DARVTQTPRHKVTEMGQEVTMRCQPILGHNTVFWYRQTMMQGLELLAYFRNRAPLDDSGMPKDRFSAEMPDATLATLKIQPSEPRDSAVYFCASGSGYEQYFGPGTRLTVT.

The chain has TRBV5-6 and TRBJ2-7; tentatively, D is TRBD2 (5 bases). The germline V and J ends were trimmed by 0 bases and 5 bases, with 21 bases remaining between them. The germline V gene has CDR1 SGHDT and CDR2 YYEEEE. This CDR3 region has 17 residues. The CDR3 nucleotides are TGTGCCAGCAGCTTGGACGCCGGGAACCTTTTAAACCACGAGCAGTACTTC. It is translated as CASSLDAGNLLNHEQYF. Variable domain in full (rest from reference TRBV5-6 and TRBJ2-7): DAGVTQSPTHLIKTRGQQVTLRCSPKSGHDTVSWYQQALGQGPQFIFQYYEEEERQRGNFPDRFSGHQFPNYSSELNVNALLLGDSALYLCASSLDAGNLLNHEQYFGPGTRLTVT.

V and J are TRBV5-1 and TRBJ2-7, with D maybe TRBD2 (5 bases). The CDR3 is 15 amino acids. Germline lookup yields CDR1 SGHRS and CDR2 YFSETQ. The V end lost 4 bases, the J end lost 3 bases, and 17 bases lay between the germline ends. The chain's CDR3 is CASSKTQTGDYEQYF. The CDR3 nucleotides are TGCGCCAGCAGCAAGACCCAAACCGGGGACTACGAGCAGTACTTC.

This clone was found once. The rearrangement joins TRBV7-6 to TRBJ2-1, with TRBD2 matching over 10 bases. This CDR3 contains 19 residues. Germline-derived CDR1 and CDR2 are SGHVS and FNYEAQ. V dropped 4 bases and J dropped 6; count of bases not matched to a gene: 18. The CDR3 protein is CASSSGLAISTPRGNEQFF. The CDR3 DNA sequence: TGTGCCAGCAGCTCGGGACTAGCGATCTCCACCCCCCGGGGCAATGAGCAGTTCTTC.

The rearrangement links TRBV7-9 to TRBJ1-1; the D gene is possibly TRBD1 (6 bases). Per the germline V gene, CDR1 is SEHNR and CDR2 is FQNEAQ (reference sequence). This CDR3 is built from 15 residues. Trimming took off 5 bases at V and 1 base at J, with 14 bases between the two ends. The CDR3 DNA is TGTGCCAGCAGCGTTCAGGACAGCGCGAACACTGAAGCTTTCTTT. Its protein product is CASSVQDSANTEAFF.

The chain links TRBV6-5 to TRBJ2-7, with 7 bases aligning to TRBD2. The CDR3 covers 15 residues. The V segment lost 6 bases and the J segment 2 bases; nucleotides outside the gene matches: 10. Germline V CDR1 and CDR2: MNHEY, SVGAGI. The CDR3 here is CASRHDRDYAYEQYF. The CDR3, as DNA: TGTGCCAGCAGACATGACCGGGACTATGCCTACGAGCAGTACTTC.